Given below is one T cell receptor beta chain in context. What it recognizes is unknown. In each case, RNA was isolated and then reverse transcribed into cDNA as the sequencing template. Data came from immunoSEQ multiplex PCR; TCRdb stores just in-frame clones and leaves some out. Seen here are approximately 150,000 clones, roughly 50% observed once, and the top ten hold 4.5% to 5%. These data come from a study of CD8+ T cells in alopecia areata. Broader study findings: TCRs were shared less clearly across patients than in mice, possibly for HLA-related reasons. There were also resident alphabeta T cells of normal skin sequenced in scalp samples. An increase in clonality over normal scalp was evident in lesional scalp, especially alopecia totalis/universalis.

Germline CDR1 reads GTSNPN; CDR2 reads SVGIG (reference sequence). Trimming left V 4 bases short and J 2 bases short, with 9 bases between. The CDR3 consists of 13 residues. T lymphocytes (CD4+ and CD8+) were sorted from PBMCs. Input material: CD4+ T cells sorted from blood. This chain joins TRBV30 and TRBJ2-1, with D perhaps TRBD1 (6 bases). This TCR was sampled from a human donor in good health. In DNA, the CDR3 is TGTGCCTGGAACAGGGCCCCCTACAATGAGCAGTTCTTC. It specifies CAWNRAPYNEQFF.